Included here is one T cell receptor beta chain sequence, with context. V lost 2 bases and J 7 bases, leaving 8 bases between the germline ends. The CDR3 length is 13 residues. The germline V gene has CDR1 SGHDN and CDR2 FVKESK. This specimen belongs to a study of T cells after yellow fever vaccination. TCRdb analysed the 5' RACE reads with MiXCR anew, one entry per CDR3 protein. Of hundreds of thousands of distinct CDR3 sequences listed, 9% to 15% are singletons. The chain has TRBV14 and TRBJ2-2; no reliable D call. The origin of this receptor is a man aged 25 to 45 who received the YFV17D yellow fever vaccine. The sequences come from PBMCs, collected on the day of the yellow fever booster vaccination. This chain's CDR3 is CASSQLGRGELFF. The CDR3 DNA reads TGTGCCAGCAGCCAACTCGGACGCGGGGAGCTGTTTTTT.